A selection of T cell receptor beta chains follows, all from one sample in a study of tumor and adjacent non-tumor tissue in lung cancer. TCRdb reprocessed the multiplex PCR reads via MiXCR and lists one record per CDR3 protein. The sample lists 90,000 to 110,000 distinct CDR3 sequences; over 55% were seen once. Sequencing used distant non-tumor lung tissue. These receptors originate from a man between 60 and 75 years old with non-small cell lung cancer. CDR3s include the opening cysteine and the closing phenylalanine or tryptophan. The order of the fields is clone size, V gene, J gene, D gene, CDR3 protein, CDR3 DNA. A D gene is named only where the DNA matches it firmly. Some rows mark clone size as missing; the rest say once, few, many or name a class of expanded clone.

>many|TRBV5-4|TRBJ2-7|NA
CASSSGEAGYYEQYF
TGTGCCAGCAGCTCGGGGGAGGCTGGATACTACGAGCAGTACTTC
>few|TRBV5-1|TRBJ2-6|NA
CASSLTGQRSGANVLTF
TGCGCCAGCAGCTTGACAGGGCAACGCTCTGGGGCCAACGTCCTGACTTTC
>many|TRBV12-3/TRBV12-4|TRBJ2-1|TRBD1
CATQGAVNEQFF
TGTGCCACACAGGGGGCCGTCAATGAGCAGTTCTTC
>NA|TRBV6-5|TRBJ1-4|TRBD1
CASSYGTGPVKLFF
TGTGCCAGCAGTTACGGGACAGGGCCAGTAAAACTGTTTTTT
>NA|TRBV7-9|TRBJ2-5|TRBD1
CAGSLGQKVLETQYF
TGTGCCGGCAGCTTGGGACAGAAGGTTTTAGAGACCCAGTACTTC
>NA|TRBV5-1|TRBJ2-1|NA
CTSSQKDEQIF
TGCACCAGCAGCCAGAAAGATGAGCAGATCTTC
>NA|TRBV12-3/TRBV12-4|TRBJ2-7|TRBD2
CASWWGLAGGEQYF
TGTGCCAGCTGGTGGGGACTGGCGGGAGGCGAGCAGTACTTC
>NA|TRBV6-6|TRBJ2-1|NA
CASYSGTGGVSEQFF
TGTGCCAGCTATTCCGGCACCGGGGGAGTAAGTGAGCAGTTCTTC
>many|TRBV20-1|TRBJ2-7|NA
CSAYNREPVEQYF
TGCAGTGCTTATAACAGGGAGCCGGTGGAGCAGTACTTC
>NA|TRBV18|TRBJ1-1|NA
CASFDQGNTEAFF
TGTGCCAGCTTTGACCAGGGGAACACTGAAGCTTTCTTT
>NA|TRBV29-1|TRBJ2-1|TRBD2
CSAQAVPGLVGSYNEQFF
TGCAGCGCACAGGCAGTCCCGGGACTAGTGGGATCCTACAATGAGCAGTTCTTC
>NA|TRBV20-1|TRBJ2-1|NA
CSARDQRDPYEQYF
TGCAGTGCTAGAGATCAGAGGGATCCCTACGAGCAATACTTT
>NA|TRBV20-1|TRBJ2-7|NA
CSAREDSNSYEQYF
TGCAGTGCTAGAGAGGACAGTAACTCCTACGAGCAGTACTTC
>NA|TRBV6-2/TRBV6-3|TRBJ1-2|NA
CASNLWRDLANYGYTF
TGTGCCAGCAACCTTTGGCGGGACTTAGCTAACTATGGCTACACCTTC
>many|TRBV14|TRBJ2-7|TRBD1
CASSPRQGPYEQYF
TGTGCCAGCAGCCCTCGACAGGGCCCATACGAGCAGTACTTC
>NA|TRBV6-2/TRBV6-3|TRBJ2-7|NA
CPGSPVARVQDEQYF
TGTCCCGGCAGCCCTGTAGCGAGGGTACAAGACGAGCAGTACTTC
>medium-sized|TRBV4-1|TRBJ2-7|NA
CASSQEPAGNYEQYF
TGCGCCAGCAGCCAAGAACCGGCGGGAAACTACGAGCAGTACTTC
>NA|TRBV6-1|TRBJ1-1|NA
CASTKITGTDTEAFF
TGTGCCAGCACTAAAATTACAGGGACCGACACTGAAGCTTTCTTT
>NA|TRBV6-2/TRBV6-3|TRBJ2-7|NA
CASRPPNPPYEQYF
TGTGCCAGCAGACCGCCGAACCCTCCGTACGAGCAGTACTTC
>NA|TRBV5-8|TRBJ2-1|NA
CAGSLEWRALEQFF
TGTGCCGGCAGCTTGGAGTGGCGCGCCTTGGAGCAGTTCTTC
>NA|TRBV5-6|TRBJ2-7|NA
CASSPVGPGAYEQYF
TGTGCCAGCAGCCCAGTCGGGCCAGGGGCCTACGAGCAGTACTTC
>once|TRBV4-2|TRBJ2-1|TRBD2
CASSGRGRPAGGIGQFF
TGTGCCAGCAGTGGCAGAGGTCGACCAGCGGGAGGGATTGGGCAGTTCTTC
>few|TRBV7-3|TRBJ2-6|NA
CASSFGPWADVLTF
TGTGCCAGCAGCTTTGGGCCTTGGGCCGACGTCCTGACTTTC
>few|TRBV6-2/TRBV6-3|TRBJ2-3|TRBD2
CASTREGPSDAQYF
TGTGCCAGCACCCGGGAGGGCCCTTCGGATGCGCAGTATTTT
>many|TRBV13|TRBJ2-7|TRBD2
CASSLRGDEQYF
TGTGCCAGCAGCCTCCGGGGGGACGAGCAGTACTTC
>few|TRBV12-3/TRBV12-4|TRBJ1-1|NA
CASSSLGRETEAFF
TGTGCCAGCAGTTCGCTGGGAAGGGAAACTGAAGCTTTCTTT
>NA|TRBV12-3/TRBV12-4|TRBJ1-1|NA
CASSLAGRENTETFF
TGTGCCAGCAGTCTCGCGGGACGGGAGAACACTGAAACTTTCTTT
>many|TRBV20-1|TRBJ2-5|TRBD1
CREDRVGTQYF
TGCAGAGAGGACAGGGTTGGGACCCAGTACTTC
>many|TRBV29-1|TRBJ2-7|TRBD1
CSVGSGTAVREQYF
TGCAGCGTTGGTTCCGGGACAGCCGTGCGGGAGCAGTACTTC
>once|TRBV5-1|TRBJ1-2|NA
CASTGGDTSNYGYTF
TGCGCCAGCACGGGAGGGGACACCTCCAACTATGGCTACACCTTC
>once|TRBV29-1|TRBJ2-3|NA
CNVDRGQDTQYF
TGCAACGTTGACAGAGGGCAAGATACGCAGTATTTT
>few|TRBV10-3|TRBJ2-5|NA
CAISESVTQYF
TGTGCCATCAGTGAGAGTGTGACCCAGTACTTC
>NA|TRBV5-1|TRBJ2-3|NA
CASSLAGRDTDTQYF
TGCGCCAGCAGCTTGGCCGGAAGAGACACAGATACGCAGTATTTT
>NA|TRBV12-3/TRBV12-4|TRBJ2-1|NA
CASCWDGGPTYNEQFF
TGTGCCAGCTGTTGGGATGGCGGGCCCACCTACAATGAGCAGTTCTTC
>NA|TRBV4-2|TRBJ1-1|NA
CANSQDRIKGKNTEAFF
TGTGCCAACAGCCAAGATCGCATCAAAGGGAAGAACACTGAAGCTTTCTTT
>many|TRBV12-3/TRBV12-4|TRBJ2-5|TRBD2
CASSLGGGAQTQYF
TGTGCCAGCAGTTTAGGCGGGGGGGCACAGACCCAGTACTTC
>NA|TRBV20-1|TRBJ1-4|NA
CSARMGSDEKLLF
TGCAGTGCTAGAATGGGGTCTGATGAAAAACTGTTATTT
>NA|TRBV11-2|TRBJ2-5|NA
CATSLVTPGGENQYF
TGTGCCACCAGCTTGGTCACCCCAGGAGGAGAGAACCAGTACTTC